This passage covers 5 T cell receptor beta chains from one sample sequenced in a study of blood T cell repertoires in COVID-19. Only in-frame clones appear in the TCRdb table, and some are missing; sequencing was by immunoSEQ multiplex PCR. The data hold more than 150,000 clones, with around nine tenths observed a single time. Sequencing was carried out using peripheral blood. The receptors come from an older man with active or convalescent COVID-19.

In its sample, this clone was seen a few times. The CDR3 nucleotides read TGTGCCAGCAGTGAGACAGCCTCTGGAAACACCATATATTTT. Protein sequence: CASSETASGNTIYF. J is TRBJ1-3 and V is TRBV6-1; the D gene is possibly TRBD1 (5 bases). There are 14 residues in the CDR3. CDR1 MNHNS and CDR2 SASEGT come from the germline V gene. The V and J ends lost 3 bases and 0 bases respectively, with 6 bases between them.

The genes are TRBV20-1 and TRBJ2-7; the D is unclear. The CDR3 consists of 11 residues. CDR1 is DFQATT and CDR2 is SNEGSKA in the germline V gene (reference sequence). V was cut by 3 bases and J by 3 bases, with 6 bases left in between. CDR3 coding DNA: TGCAGTGCTAGGGCAGTCTACGAGCAGTACTTC. The encoded protein is CSARAVYEQYF.

The rearrangement joins TRBV9 to TRBJ2-1; 12 bases map to TRBD2. Germline V gene data show CDR1 as SGDLS and CDR2 as YYNGEE. The CDR3 spans 17 residues. V was clipped by 0 bases and J by 3 bases; unmatched bases: 4. The CDR3 reads CASSVEGGLAGYNEQFF. CDR3 DNA: TGTGCCAGCAGCGTAGAGGGGGGACTAGCGGGCTACAATGAGCAGTTCTTC. Together with reference TRBV9 and TRBJ2-1, the CDR3 gives the full variable domain: DSGVTQTPKHLITATGQRVTLRCSPRSGDLSVYWYQQSLDQGLQFLIQYYNGEERAKGNILERFSAQQFPDLHSELNLSSLELGDSALYFCASSVEGGLAGYNEQFFGPGTRLTVL.

The chain uses TRBV6-2 or TRBV6-3 and TRBJ1-2, with D hard to call. This CDR3 spans 15 amino acids. The ends were cut back, 0 bases at V and 4 bases at J, with 12 bases in the middle. CDR1 and CDR2 (germline): MNHEY, SVGEGT. CDR3 residues: CASSYSPTRGYGYTF. The CDR3 nucleotides read TGTGCCAGCAGTTACTCACCCACAAGAGGCTATGGCTACACCTTC.

V usage is TRBV19 and J usage is TRBJ1-2; a possible D gene is TRBD1 (6 bases). This CDR3 spans 13 amino acids. V shed 3 bases and J shed 5 bases, with 10 bases lying between them. CDR1 is LNHDA and CDR2 is SQIVND in the germline V gene (reference sequence). The DNA of the CDR3 is TGTGCCAGTAGTATGACAGGAAGATATGGCTACACCTTC. Protein: CASSMTGRYGYTF.